The clone carrying this T cell receptor beta chain was counted a single time. Original handling: For nucleated cells, counts were estimated from reference gene primer amplification. Sequencing used immunoSEQ multiplex PCR; TCRdb keeps in-frame clones, though not all of them. V, J and clone size reflect that table, while D and trimming were determined from the DNA. The table shows about 180,000 clones, with about 86% occurring only once. This sample is part of a study of blood T cell repertoires in COVID-19. At the level of the study: Acute-phase and convalescent COVID-19 samples originated in the United States, Italy and Spain. The cDNA or gDNA used as material had been derived from T cells, B-cell-depleted T cells, or PBMCs.

Germline V gives CDR1 SGDLS, CDR2 YYNGEE. After removal of 0 bases from V and 2 bases from J, the junction contained 2 bases not matched to a gene. This CDR3 spans 14 amino acids. Input material: peripheral blood. The source is a man between 50 and 59 years old with active or convalescent COVID-19. The chain combines TRBV9 with TRBJ2-7; 7 bases agree with TRBD2. The CDR3 loop reads CASSVERGPYEQYF. For the CDR3, the DNA is TGTGCCAGCAGCGTAGAGCGGGGTCCCTACGAGCAGTACTTC.